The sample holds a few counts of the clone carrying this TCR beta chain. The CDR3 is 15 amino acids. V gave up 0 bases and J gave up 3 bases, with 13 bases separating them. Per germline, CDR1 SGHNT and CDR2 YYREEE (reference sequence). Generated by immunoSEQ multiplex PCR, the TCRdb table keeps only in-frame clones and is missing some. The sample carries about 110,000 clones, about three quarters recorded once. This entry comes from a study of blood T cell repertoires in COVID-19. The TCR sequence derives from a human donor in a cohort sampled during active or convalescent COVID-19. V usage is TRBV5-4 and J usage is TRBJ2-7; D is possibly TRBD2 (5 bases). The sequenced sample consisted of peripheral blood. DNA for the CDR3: TGTGCCAGCAGCTTGGATACTAGAAATAGCTACGAGCAGTACTTC. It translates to CASSLDTRNSYEQYF.